These 24 T cell receptor beta chains originate from one sample sequenced in a study of shared clonotypes between healthy human individuals. Sequencing used immunoSEQ multiplex PCR; TCRdb keeps in-frame clones, though not all of them. Of 900,000 to 1,200,000 clones in the sample, around 82% were seen once. Sequenced sample: memory CD4+ T cells from PBMCs. Regarding subset: CD45RA-negative fraction. These receptors originate from a man in his late teens or twenties in good health. Some clones in this sample may be carry-over from other donors' samples.

V gene TRBV19 combines with J gene TRBJ2-1; D remains ambiguous. The CDR3 runs to 11 residues. Germline assignment: CDR1 LNHDA and CDR2 SQIVND (reference sequence). Trimming took off 5 bases at V and 2 bases at J, with 1 base between the two ends. As DNA, the CDR3 is TGTGCCAGTAGTGCCTACAATGAGCAGTTCTTC. Amino acid sequence: CASSAYNEQFF.

DNA of the CDR3: TGTGCCTGGAGAGGTTCGACTAGCGGTCCTTACGAGCAGTACTTC. Its protein is CAWRGSTSGPYEQYF. The chain carries TRBV30 and TRBJ2-7; 9 bases fit TRBD2. Per germline, CDR1 GTSNPN and CDR2 SVGIG (reference sequence). CDR3 length: 15 amino acids. V was pared by 3 bases and J by 4 bases, with 10 bases of the junction left unmatched.

This clone has just one count. The chain recombines TRBV18 with TRBJ2-7, with D perhaps assigned TRBD1 or TRBD2 (5 bases each). The CDR3 runs 16 residues. Between the trimmed V and J ends, which lost 3 bases and 4 bases, there was a span of 19 bases. The germline gives CDR1 KGHSH, CDR2 LQKENI. CDR3 bases: TGTGCCAGCTCACCTTTTGGCCAGGGAGACGCTTACGAGCAGTACTTC. Encoded protein: CASSPFGQGDAYEQYF.

The chain has TRBV28 and TRBJ1-2, with 10 bases lining up with TRBD1. The CDR3 consists of 14 residues. J was trimmed by 8 bases and V by 3 bases; bases with no gene match: 6. Germline assignment: CDR1 MDHEN and CDR2 SYDVKM. The CDR3 protein is CASSFLPTGGGYTF. In nucleotides, the CDR3 is TGTGCCAGCAGTTTCCTACCGACAGGGGGCGGCTACACCTTC.

The chain joins TRBV16 to TRBJ1-1; D not certain. V gave up 0 bases and J gave up 4 bases, with 12 bases separating them. Germline V lookup: CDR1 KGHSY, CDR2 FQNENV. The CDR3 runs to 15 residues. The CDR3 spells CASSQSSKPGTEAFF. The CDR3 nucleotides read TGTGCCAGCAGCCAATCAAGCAAACCGGGCACTGAAGCTTTCTTT.

The table lists this clone with a few counts. The sample holds other DNA sequences that translate to the same CDR3. The chain joins TRBV5-1 to TRBJ2-7, with TRBD1 matching 8 bases. The V segment lost 0 bases and the J segment 0 bases; nucleotides outside the gene matches: 2. This CDR3 contains 15 residues. Germline CDR1 reads SGHRS; CDR2 reads YFSETQ. The CDR3 here is CASSLGTGSSYEQYF. The CDR3 nucleotides read TGCGCCAGCAGCTTGGGGACAGGGAGCTCCTACGAGCAGTACTTC.

This sequence joins TRBV11-1 and TRBJ1-4; TRBD1 agrees at 9 bases. Trimming took 3 bases from V and 2 from J; bases not matched to a gene: 7. Germline loops: CDR1 SGHAT, CDR2 FQDESV (reference sequence). This CDR3 is built from 17 residues. This CDR3 reads CASSFAWTGVTNEKLFF. The CDR3 nucleotides are TGTGCCAGCAGCTTTGCTTGGACAGGGGTTACTAATGAAAAACTGTTTTTT.

The chain couples TRBV28 to TRBJ1-3; weak D call: TRBD1 (5 bases). This CDR3 contains 13 residues. Germline V gene data show CDR1 as MDHEN and CDR2 as SYDVKM. Trimming left V 6 bases short and J 8 bases short, with 14 bases between. DNA for the CDR3: TGTGCCAGCAGGACGCAGGGTGGGGACACCATATATTTT. This sequence encodes CASRTQGGDTIYF.

The chain has TRBV6-6 and TRBJ2-3; 9 bases match TRBD2. The length of the CDR3 is 13 residues. The V and J ends lost 11 bases and 0 bases, in that order; junction bases with no gene match: 3. Germline V gene lookup returns CDR1 MNHNY and CDR2 SVGAGI (reference sequence). The CDR3 region has the DNA TGTGCCGTAGCGGGAGAGAGCACAGATACGCAGTATTTT. Amino acid sequence: CAVAGESTDTQYF.

The chain recombines TRBV19 with TRBJ2-7, with D perhaps being TRBD1 or TRBD2 (5 bases each). CDR3 length: 17 amino acids. Germline lookup yields CDR1 LNHDA and CDR2 SQIVND (reference sequence). Trimming pared 5 bases from V and 2 bases from J, leaving 22 bases between. Written as DNA, the CDR3 is TGTGCCAGTAGTGGCTACGGGACCCCAAAGTCCCCCTACGAGCAGTACTTC. This codes for CASSGYGTPKSPYEQYF.

Regarding this clone: One end of the junction does not line up with germline, which may come from a read error. The chain employs TRBV7-3 and TRBJ2-5; perhaps TRBD1 as D (6 bases). The CDR3 is 13 residues long. Germline CDR1 reads SGHTA; CDR2 reads FQGTGA. The CDR3 region has the DNA TGTGCCGGCAGCTCACAGGGTCAGGAGACCCAGTACTTC. Translation: CAGSSQGQETQYF.

V is TRBV7-9 and J is TRBJ2-1, with no clear D. Germline assignment: CDR1 SEHNR and CDR2 FQNEAQ (reference sequence). The CDR3 sequence is 12 residues long. V gave up 5 bases and J gave up 15 bases, with 17 bases separating them. CDR3 protein: CASSPTGPSLFF. CDR3 nucleotide sequence: TGTGCCAGCAGCCCCACTGGGCCTAGTCTGTTCTTC.

The V call is TRBV30, the J call TRBJ2-7, with D tentatively TRBD2 (6 bases). The CDR3 totals 13 residues. Germline values: CDR1 GTSNPN, CDR2 SVGIG (reference sequence). Trimming removed 2 bases from V and 5 bases from J, with 13 bases in between. CDR3 nucleotide sequence: TGTGCCTGGAGTCTGATTCTAGCGAACGAGCAGTACTTC. Amino acid sequence: CAWSLILANEQYF.

V gene TRBV29-1 combines with J gene TRBJ1-5, with D hard to call. V was clipped by 8 bases and J by 4 bases, with 18 bases between them. In germline, CDR1 is SQVTM, CDR2 ANQGSEA. There are 14 residues in the CDR3. CDR3 in DNA: TGCAGCCATAACGGCCCACCTGGGAATCAGCCCCAGCATTTT. Translated, it gives CSHNGPPGNQPQHF.

The chain carries TRBV7-2 and TRBJ2-3; maybe TRBD1 (5 bases). Trimming shortened V by 5 bases and J by 1 base, and 13 bases separated the two germline ends. CDR3 length: 15 residues. Germline V CDR1 and CDR2: SGHTA, FQGNSA. In nucleotides, the CDR3 is TGTGCCAGCAGCCCTAGGACACCCCGCACAGATACGCAGTATTTT. This sequence encodes CASSPRTPRTDTQYF.

Concerning this clone: Additional DNA sequences in this sample encode the identical CDR3. The chain combines TRBV7-6 with TRBJ2-7; the D gene could be TRBD1 or TRBD2 (5 bases each). The CDR3 spans 14 residues. The germline gives CDR1 SGHVS, CDR2 FNYEAQ. The V gene lost 2 bases and the J gene lost 0 bases, with 8 bases spanning the gap. CDR3: CASSLWGSSYEQYF. DNA for the CDR3: TGTGCCAGCAGCTTATGGGGGAGCTCCTACGAGCAGTACTTC.

The chain links TRBV18 to TRBJ2-7; 7 bases are a match to TRBD1. The CDR3 has 13 residues. Germline V gene lookup returns CDR1 KGHSH and CDR2 LQKENI. J was trimmed by 6 bases and V by 4 bases; bases with no gene match: 6. CDR3 protein: CASSHTQGIEQYF. The CDR3 DNA sequence: TGTGCCAGCTCACACACACAGGGGATCGAGCAGTACTTC.

Notes on this clone: A much more abundant neighbour one base away suggests this may be a read error. This CDR3 fails to terminate in the conserved phenylalanine or tryptophan, so it likely reflects a read error. The V call is TRBV29-1, the J call TRBJ2-7; D possibly uses TRBD1 or TRBD2 (6 bases each). Germline-derived CDR1 and CDR2 are SQVTM and ANQGSEA. This CDR3 has 12 residues. Trimming took off 6 bases at V and 6 bases at J, with 15 bases between the two ends. The CDR3 region has the DNA TGCAGCGTGGGGACGGGGGCCGGCGAGCAGTACTTA. It specifies CSVGTGAGEQYL.

Remarks on this clone: The identical CDR3 is also encoded by other nucleotide sequences in the sample. The V and J genes are TRBV7-8 and TRBJ2-3; no clear D. CDR1 and CDR2 from the germline V gene are SGHVS and FQNEAQ. The CDR3 covers 15 residues. Trimming left V 0 bases short and J 2 bases short, with 9 bases between. CDR3 sequence reads: CASSLARLTTDTQYF. CDR3 sequence (DNA): TGTGCCAGCAGCTTAGCGAGGTTAACCACAGATACGCAGTATTTT.

V usage is TRBV19 and J usage is TRBJ1-2; D is unclear. The germline V gene has CDR1 LNHDA and CDR2 SQIVND (reference sequence). The CDR3 runs to 14 residues. V gave up 1 base and J gave up 1 base, with 7 bases separating them. CDR3 bases: TGTGCCAGTAGTATAGGACGGCTTAACTATGGCTACACCTTC. It yields the protein CASSIGRLNYGYTF.

The J gene is TRBJ1-2, the V gene TRBV11-2; D ambiguous. V was pared by 0 bases and J by 8 bases, with 16 bases between. The CDR3 is 15 amino acids. Germline V CDR1 and CDR2: SGHAT, FQNNGV. DNA of the CDR3: TGTGCCAGCAGCTTAGATCCAGGCAGACGAGCCGGCTACACCTTC. It translates to CASSLDPGRRAGYTF.

The chain carries TRBV29-1 and TRBJ2-5; 7 nucleotides match TRBD1. Germline values: CDR1 SQVTM, CDR2 ANQGSEA. The ends lost 4 bases at V and 4 bases at J; junction bases unmatched: 9. The CDR3 sequence is 14 residues long. The CDR3 DNA is TGCAGCGTTGGTAGGGGGCAGTCAGGAGAGACCCAGTACTTC. It is translated as CSVGRGQSGETQYF.

This clone has only one observation. Mismatch with germline at one junction end may stem from a read error. The CDR3 region is CAGSFGTYEQYF. The CDR3 DNA reads as TGTGCCGGCAGCTTCGGTACCTACGAGCAGTACTTC. The rearrangement links TRBV7-9 to TRBJ2-7, with D unresolved. The germline gives CDR1 SEHNR, CDR2 FQNEAQ (reference sequence). This CDR3 comprises 12 residues.

CDR3 nucleotides: TGTGCCAGCAGTTTAGTGGGGATGGGGGCAGATACGCAGTATTTT. Its translation is CASSLVGMGADTQYF. The V call is TRBV27, the J call TRBJ2-3; D possibly uses TRBD1 or TRBD2 (5 bases each). The germline V gene encodes CDR1 MNHEY and CDR2 SMNVEV (reference sequence). Trimming stripped 2 bases from V and 4 bases from J, with 13 bases between. The CDR3 is 15 residues long.